This T cell receptor beta chain was recorded in a study of shared clonotypes between healthy human individuals (dated by TCRdb to the early 2020s). In terms of the full investigation: Two women and a few men aged 18 to 49 years were included in the cohort. To increase sequencing depth and limit assay-specific biases, different laboratories used diverse techniques to prepare libraries and sequence TCR repertoires. Between about 0.85 and 9.5 billion PBMCs per donor were obtained by leukapheresis. For each donor, CD4 naive and CD4 memory were each run on three plates, CD8 naive on two plates, and CD8 memory on one plate. To estimate repertoire size and how much clonotypes are shared between individuals, the study performed deep sequencing of blood TCR repertoires from five healthy adults.

Using the deep immunoSEQ assay, multiplex PCR amplified TCR CDR3 regions from genomic DNA. Extracted genomic DNA from each cell subset was distributed evenly across all wells of several immunoSEQ 96-well plates, and each plate was treated as a replicate. For sorted subsets, approximately 200 ng of genomic DNA, equivalent to around 30,000 T cell genomes, went into each replicate PCR. Purified libraries were measured with a Qubit 3.0 fluorometer, size-checked on a Bioanalyzer 2100, and measured again with the KAPA Library Quantification kit. Each immunoSEQ 96-well plate was sequenced on its own single-read 150-cycle Illumina NextSeq 550 flow cell. Per the source publication's procedure: Because only junctional sequences without quality scores were contained in the immunoSEQ output, filtering matching that applied to full-length reads could not be performed. Sequences were annotated with PyIR, a Python wrapper for IgBLAST v1.9, using IMGT germline references to assign V/J genes and CDR3. Reads with weak V/J assignments (E-value above 1e-6), missing CDR3, stop codons, out-of-frame junctions, or ambiguous translated residues were removed. V3J clonotypes were defined as sequences sharing an identical inferred V gene, J gene, and CDR3 amino acid sequence. To compute the percentage overlap between repertoires, the number of shared unique clonotypes was divided by the size of the smaller repertoire. Richness of each repertoire was evaluated using RTK rarefaction, the Chao1 estimator, and Recon v2.1 estimates of unobserved clonotypes. OLGA was used to compute generation probabilities for all TCRbeta clonotypes that the gDNA method yielded from a handful of donors. TCRdb took this table from immuneACCESS and kept in-frame rearrangements with V and J called. Such tables lack part of the clones; where checked against another copy, unresolved V genes explain under half of the gap, and the rest is unexplained. That table gives V, J and clone size, and the DNA gave D and trimming. A total of roughly 650,000 clones appear in this sample, approximately 97% of them only once. The top ten constitute 0.055% to 0.07% of the sample.

Concerning this clone itself: Its antigen has not been determined. Base-call qualities are not available, and no considerably larger clone is one nucleotide away.

Donors were healthy HIV-negative adults with no recently reported acute infections or vaccinations. Only Caucasian adults living in Nashville, Tennessee, USA were represented among the donors. Magnetic negative selection was used to enrich CD4+ T cells, after which naive cells were positively selected on CD45RA and the negative fraction became the memory subset. After blood collection by leukapheresis, PBMCs were isolated using Ficoll-Histopaque density gradient centrifugation and then cryopreserved in the vapor phase of liquid nitrogen. Purity and quantity of every magnetically sorted T cell population were checked by analytical flow cytometry. Genomic DNA was isolated from every sorted fraction and measured by UV absorbance on a Nanodrop 2000c. The junction shows trimming of 9 bases on V and 0 bases on J, plus 14 bases between the germline ends. There are 14 amino acids in the CDR3, from cysteine to phenylalanine inclusive. The sequence is cut down to CDR3 DNA, 42 bases in frame from base 1. The germline V gene specifies SNHLY as CDR1 and FYNNEI as CDR2.

Points the paper makes about the study in general: When several donors were compared, the shared fraction of clonotypes was around 4.6% for naive CD4, roughly 3.4% for naive CD8, about 2.5% for memory CD4, and 0.3% to 0.5% for memory CD8. Pairwise subsampling indicated that sequencing depth was expected to affect the degree of clonotype sharing among donors. Incomplete sequencing was indicated by rarefaction of sorted-subset datasets, despite the large sequencing depth. Compared with non-shared clonotypes, the clonotypes found in all four sorted-subset donors had higher generation probabilities. Sampling was restricted to blood, and TCR repertoires in tissues likely differ from the TCR repertoires found in blood. Naive subsets generally had larger estimated clonotype richness than memory subsets. Because the study included a small number of donors, the genetic and exposure-history diversity represented was limited.

The source material was naive CD4+ T cells sorted from blood. The meaning of the sample's cell subset or site label: CD45RA+ positively selected. This TCR was sampled from a woman aged 25 to 45 in good health. The rearrangement joined TRBV2 to TRBJ1-2; a confident D gene designation cannot be given. The nucleotide sequence is given as TGTGCCAGTAACTTTGACCATGCTAACTATGGCTACACCTTC. It is translated as CASNFDHANYGYTF.